A single sample gave rise to the 31 T cell receptor beta chains below, sequenced in a study of lymphopenia after photon versus proton radiotherapy. The repertoire was sequenced with immunoSEQ multiplex PCR; TCRdb's copy has only in-frame clones and lacks some. The repertoire has 150,000 to 200,000 clones, less than 90% of them found once; the top ten carry around 4.5%. The specimen comprised peripheral blood, sampled from a patient treated with photon-based radiotherapy. The source of these receptors is a man over 45 with gastric cancer.

This sequence joins TRBV27 and TRBJ1-1; unclear D gene. The germline gives CDR1 MNHEY, CDR2 SMNVEV (reference sequence). The CDR3 is made up of 14 amino acids. With 3 bases removed from V and 5 bases from J, the gap between germline ends came to 13 bases. CDR3 bases: TGTGCCAGCAGTTTGAACAGCGTTGGAACTGAAGCTTTCTTT. It is translated as CASSLNSVGTEAFF.

The CDR3: CASSQGTSGQETQYF. The CDR3 DNA is TGCGCCAGCAGCCAGGGGACTAGCGGCCAAGAGACCCAGTACTTC. The chain carries TRBV4-3 and TRBJ2-5; 11 nucleotides agree with TRBD2. Germline V lookup: CDR1 LGHNA, CDR2 YSLEER. The trim removed 3 bases at V and 1 base at J, leaving 1 base unmatched. The CDR3 spans 15 residues.

V usage is TRBV18 and J usage is TRBJ1-1; TRBD1 matches at 9 bases. This CDR3 is built from 13 residues. Trimming took 4 bases from V and 7 from J; bases not matched to a gene: 4. CDR1 and CDR2 (germline): KGHSH, LQKENI. The CDR3: CASSRDRDSEAFF. The CDR3 nucleotides are TGTGCCAGCTCACGGGACAGGGACAGTGAAGCTTTCTTT.

The chain carries TRBV28 and TRBJ1-2, with D uncertain. V dropped 4 bases and J dropped 8 bases, with 11 bases sitting between them. The CDR3 sequence is 12 residues long. The germline V gene has CDR1 MDHEN and CDR2 SYDVKM. The CDR3 spells CASSSRQRGYTF. The CDR3, as DNA: TGTGCCAGCAGTTCCCGACAAAGGGGCTACACCTTC.

V usage is TRBV15 and J usage is TRBJ2-1; no clear D gene. The CDR3 runs 12 residues. Between the trimmed V and J ends, which lost 1 base and 8 bases, there was a span of 6 bases. Germline CDR1 is LNHNV and CDR2 is YYDKDF (reference sequence). The CDR3 protein is CATSRGWDEQFF. Written as DNA, the CDR3 is TGTGCCACCAGCAGAGGGTGGGATGAGCAGTTCTTC.

The chain joins TRBV5-4 to TRBJ2-3, with 11 bases identical to TRBD1. This CDR3 has 15 amino acids. Germline lookup yields CDR1 SGHNT and CDR2 YYREEE (reference sequence). Trimming took 5 bases from V and 5 from J; bases not matched to a gene: 7. Here the CDR3 reads CASSSGQGAKDTQYF. The CDR3 DNA reads TGTGCCAGCAGTAGTGGACAGGGGGCTAAAGATACGCAGTATTTT.

The chain has TRBV4-1 and TRBJ1-3; 7 bases are a match to TRBD1. The CDR3 consists of 16 residues. Trimming took 0 bases from V and 4 from J; bases not matched to a gene: 6. CDR1 is MGHRA and CDR2 is YSYEKL in the germline V gene. The CDR3 reads CASSQERQGKGNTIYF. The CDR3 nucleotides read TGCGCCAGCAGCCAAGAAAGACAGGGAAAAGGAAACACCATATATTTT.

This sequence joins TRBV2 and TRBJ1-2, with 9 bases matching TRBD1. Germline V gene sequence: CDR1 SNHLY, CDR2 FYNNEI. The trim removed 6 bases at V and 2 bases at J, leaving 7 bases unmatched. The CDR3 extends over 15 amino acids. CDR3 protein: CASRSRTGANYGYTF. The CDR3 DNA reads TGTGCCAGCAGGTCTCGGACAGGGGCGAACTATGGCTACACCTTC.

This sequence joins TRBV10-3 and TRBJ2-2; 7 bases match TRBD1. The CDR3 has 15 amino acids. J lost 1 base, V lost 9 bases, and 8 bases had no gene match. Germline V gene sequence: CDR1 ENHRY, CDR2 SYGVKD. The CDR3 bases are TGTGCCATGACGGCCGGGACAGAGAACACCGGGGAGCTGTTTTTT. Translating it yields CAMTAGTENTGELFF.

This chain uses TRBV11-2 with TRBJ2-7; 11 bases agree with TRBD2. This CDR3 contains 15 residues. The junction had 5 bases not matched to a gene; V was cut back by 2 bases and J by 5 bases. Germline V CDR1 and CDR2: SGHAT, FQNNGV. The CDR3 loop is CASSLTSGSVNEQYF. The CDR3 nucleotides read TGTGCCAGCAGCTTAACTAGCGGGAGCGTAAACGAGCAGTACTTC.

Here the CDR3 DNA reads TGTGCCAGCAGCGTAGGAGGAGGGGGGTTCGAGCAGTTCTTC. This codes for CASSVGGGGFEQFF. V usage is TRBV9 and J usage is TRBJ2-1; D is possibly TRBD1 or TRBD2 (6 bases each). V was shortened by 0 bases and J by 10 bases, with 14 bases between the two germline ends. Germline CDR1 is SGDLS and CDR2 is YYNGEE. The CDR3 is made up of 14 amino acids.

The chain joins TRBV27 to TRBJ2-1; TRBD1 matches 8 bases. This CDR3 has 14 residues. Trimming cost V 7 bases and J 2 bases; bases outside gene matches: 4. Germline loops: CDR1 MNHEY, CDR2 SMNVEV (reference sequence). The CDR3 here is CASMRTGPYNEQFF. The CDR3 DNA reads as TGTGCCAGCATGCGGACAGGGCCCTACAATGAGCAGTTCTTC.

The chain joins TRBV4-1 to TRBJ2-1; 7 bases are a match to TRBD2. The germline gives CDR1 MGHRA, CDR2 YSYEKL. V was pared by 6 bases and J by 9 bases, with 8 bases of the junction left unmatched. This CDR3 spans 13 amino acids. CDR3 sequence reads: CASRGGRGGEQFF. CDR3 sequence (DNA): TGCGCCAGCAGGGGGGGACGCGGGGGTGAGCAGTTCTTC.

This chain uses TRBV7-2 with TRBJ2-1, with D possibly matching TRBD2 (6 bases). This CDR3 is built from 15 residues. Germline V gene sequence: CDR1 SGHTA, CDR2 FQGNSA. V lost 8 bases and J lost 0, with 14 bases in between. The CDR3 protein is CASDPAGRSYNEQFF. The CDR3 DNA reads as TGTGCCAGCGATCCAGCGGGCCGCTCCTACAATGAGCAGTTCTTC. The variable domain in full, completed from reference TRBV7-2 and TRBJ2-1, reads GAGVSQSPSNKVTEKGKDVELRCDPISGHTALYWYRQSLGQGLEFLIYFQGNSAPDKSGLPSDRFSAERTGGSVSTLTIQRTQQEDSAVYLCASDPAGRSYNEQFFGPGTRLTVL.

This clone was detected a few times. The chain recombines TRBV4-3 with TRBJ2-7; 7 bases agree with TRBD2. The CDR3 is 16 amino acids. V shed 0 bases, J shed 6 bases, and the junction held 11 bases outside the gene matches. CDR1 is LGHNA, CDR2 YSLEER, per germline. CDR3 in DNA: TGCGCCAGCAGCCAAGAGGAGCCGGGACTAATCTCCGAGCAGTACTTC. Protein sequence: CASSQEEPGLISEQYF.

The chain has TRBV19 and TRBJ2-7; 7 nucleotides align to TRBD1. Per germline, CDR1 LNHDA and CDR2 SQIVND (reference sequence). After removal of 5 bases from V and 5 bases from J, the junction contained 6 bases not matched to a gene. The length of the CDR3 is 13 residues. The CDR3 DNA is TGTGCCAGTAGTCTCATAGACAGGGACGAGCAGTACTTC. This translates into CASSLIDRDEQYF.

There are a few counts of this clone. Other DNA sequences from this sample encode an identical CDR3 as well. V and J are TRBV18 and TRBJ1-1; D gene uncertain. Between the trimmed V and J ends, which lost 6 bases and 0 bases, there was a span of 2 bases. This CDR3 comprises 11 residues. Germline CDR1 is KGHSH and CDR2 is LQKENI. This chain's CDR3 is CASSLNTEAFF. Written as DNA, the CDR3 is TGTGCCAGCTCGCTGAACACTGAAGCTTTCTTT.

This sequence joins TRBV4-1 and TRBJ1-2; 7 bases fit TRBD1. The CDR3 is 14 amino acids. The germline CDR1 and CDR2 sequences are MGHRA and YSYEKL. V was pared by 5 bases and J by 4 bases, with 7 bases of the junction left unmatched. The chain's CDR3 is CASSDRDSPYGYTF. The CDR3, as DNA: TGCGCCAGCAGCGACCGGGACAGCCCCTATGGCTACACCTTC.

This clone has just a few counts. The chain couples TRBV27 to TRBJ1-1; D not resolved. The CDR3 has 10 amino acids. Looked up from germline, CDR1 is MNHEY and CDR2 is SMNVEV (reference sequence). The CDR3 DNA is TGTGCTACCCGCTCCACTGAAGCTTTCTTT. Its translation is CATRSTEAFF.

Points on this clone: Other nucleotide sequences from this sample produce the same CDR3. The V gene is TRBV6-5, the J gene TRBJ1-4; D is unresolved. Germline V CDR1 and CDR2: MNHEY, SVGAGI. Trimming left V 4 bases short and J 8 bases short, with 5 bases between. The CDR3 contains 11 residues. The CDR3 here is CASSSGEKLFF. CDR3 bases: TGTGCCAGCAGTTCAGGAGAAAAACTGTTTTTT.

J is TRBJ2-2 and V is TRBV27; 9 nucleotides align to TRBD2. The V segment lost 5 bases and the J segment 4 bases; nucleotides outside the gene matches: 5. There are 15 residues in the CDR3. Germline V gives CDR1 MNHEY, CDR2 SMNVEV (reference sequence). The CDR3 is CASSALAGRTGELFF. The CDR3 DNA reads as TGTGCCAGCAGTGCGCTAGCGGGACGCACCGGGGAGCTGTTTTTT.

The CDR3, as DNA: TGTGCCAGCAGTGACGAGCGTTCGGTTCGTGTCTACGAGCAGTACTTC. Translated: CASSDERSVRVYEQYF. The chain uses TRBV2 and TRBJ2-7; D is unclear. Germline CDR1 is SNHLY and CDR2 is FYNNEI. V was clipped by 3 bases and J by 3 bases, with 18 bases between them. The CDR3 is made up of 16 amino acids.

This chain connects TRBV11-3 to TRBJ2-7; D not resolved. Trimming took 4 bases from V and 12 from J, leaving 19 bases between them. The CDR3 has 13 amino acids. Germline V gene lookup returns CDR1 SGHNT and CDR2 YENEEA. This CDR3 is CASSSHSHDGLYF. DNA for the CDR3: TGTGCCAGCAGCTCCCACTCCCACGACGGTCTGTACTTC.

This rearrangement joins TRBV6-5 to TRBJ2-7; possible D gene TRBD2, 6 bases. V lost 2 bases, J lost 7 bases, and 21 bases lay in between. Germline lookup yields CDR1 MNHEY and CDR2 SVGAGI. This CDR3 has 16 residues. CDR3 in amino acids: CASSYRRRTTSGEQYF. The CDR3 nucleotides read TGTGCCAGCAGTTACCGACGACGGACTACCTCCGGAGAGCAGTACTTC.

The gene calls are TRBV28 and TRBJ1-5, with D maybe TRBD1 (6 bases). CDR3 length: 15 residues. V was pared by 6 bases and J by 2 bases, with 14 bases between. The germline CDR1 and CDR2 sequences are MDHEN and SYDVKM. The CDR3 spells CASSRRGGRNQPQHF. The DNA of the CDR3 is TGTGCCAGCAGCCGACGGGGGGGGCGCAATCAGCCCCAGCATTTT.

The rearrangement uses TRBV5-1 and TRBJ2-1, with D maybe TRBD2 (5 bases). The germline V and J ends were trimmed by 3 bases and 2 bases, with 15 bases remaining between them. The CDR3 sequence is 16 residues long. CDR1 is SGHRS, CDR2 YFSETQ, per germline. The CDR3 sequence is CASSSITSWAYNEQFF. As DNA, the CDR3 is TGCGCCAGCAGCTCCATTACTAGTTGGGCCTACAATGAGCAGTTCTTC.

This clone is a singleton in its sample. The genes are TRBV7-2 and TRBJ2-3; perhaps D is TRBD1 or TRBD2 (5 bases each). The CDR3 extends over 14 amino acids. Germline CDR1 reads SGHTA; CDR2 reads FQGNSA. V was cut by 3 bases and J by 4 bases, with 11 bases left in between. The CDR3 protein is CASSLGKGPDTQYF. CDR3 in DNA: TGTGCCAGCAGCTTGGGAAAGGGACCAGATACGCAGTATTTT.

The rearrangement links TRBV9 to TRBJ2-7; 12 nucleotides match TRBD2. Germline-derived CDR1 and CDR2 are SGDLS and YYNGEE. V dropped 0 bases and J dropped 7; count of bases not matched to a gene: 5. The CDR3 extends over 15 amino acids. CDR3 protein: CASSVGTSGIGEQYF. Written as DNA, the CDR3 is TGTGCCAGCAGCGTAGGGACTAGCGGGATAGGAGAGCAGTACTTC.

This chain connects TRBV6-1 to TRBJ2-7, with D unresolved. The V gene lost 0 bases and the J gene lost 10 bases, with 13 bases spanning the gap. CDR3 size: 13 residues. Germline loops: CDR1 MNHNS, CDR2 SASEGT. The CDR3 protein is CASSEAPLVDQYF. CDR3 DNA: TGTGCCAGCAGTGAAGCGCCCTTGGTCGATCAGTACTTC.

This clone was counted once. CDR3 region: CSVDRIRYEQYF. For the CDR3, the DNA is TGCAGCGTCGACAGGATAAGGTACGAGCAGTACTTC. The rearrangement uses TRBV29-1 and TRBJ2-7, with D perhaps matching TRBD1 (6 bases). Trimming stripped 6 bases from V and 4 bases from J, with 13 bases between. The germline CDR1 and CDR2 sequences are SQVTM and ANQGSEA. The CDR3 length is 12 residues.

The chain joins TRBV7-2 to TRBJ1-2, with 7 positions matching TRBD1. Trimming took 2 bases from V and 2 from J; bases not matched to a gene: 5. This CDR3 is built from 15 residues. CDR1 and CDR2 (germline): SGHTA, FQGNSA. The CDR3 DNA reads TGTGCCAGCAGCTTACGGCCGGGACAGAACTATGGCTACACCTTC. Encoded protein: CASSLRPGQNYGYTF.